This TCR beta chain comes out of a study of early T cells in non-severe SARS-CoV-2 infection. Turning to the study itself: Sequencing input comprised bulk RNA from unsorted whole blood; chain pairing was not available.

A few counts support this clonotype. Researchers tagged individual cDNA molecules with unique molecular identifiers. TCRdb itself ran the 5' RACE reads through MiXCR, one entry per CDR3 protein. The repertoire holds some 49,000 distinct CDR3 sequences, with under 8.5% as singletons. Germline V gives CDR1 MNHEY, CDR2 SVGEGT. This CDR3 is 19 amino acids long. V trimming: 2 bases; J trimming: 6 bases; junction bases outside the gene matches: 14. Material for sequencing was whole blood. This chain joins TRBV6-2 or TRBV6-3 and TRBJ2-1; TRBD2 agrees at 12 bases. The receptor was isolated from an adult who was a healthcare worker with PCR-confirmed SARS-CoV-2 infection or an uninfected control (not recorded which). CDR3 in DNA: TGTGCCAGCAGTTACGGCAAACGGCTAGCGGGAGGGCGACGCAATGAGCAGTTCTTC. It translates to CASSYGKRLAGGRRNEQFF.